Presented here are 9 T cell receptor beta chains from one specimen sequenced in a study of glioma-infiltrating T cells after dendritic cell vaccination. Here immunoSEQ multiplex PCR was the method, and the copy in TCRdb shows in-frame clones only, minus some. The sample consists of 91,000 or so clones, around 80% of them appearing once. The time point is: after dendritic cell vaccination, including at tumor progression/relapse. Here the sequenced sample was blood, taken after dendritic cell vaccination. The receptors shown here come from a human donor with glioblastoma.

This chain connects TRBV7-3 to TRBJ1-2, with TRBD1 as a possible D gene (5 bases). The germline gives CDR1 SGHTA, CDR2 FQGTGA. V lost 2 bases and J 4 bases, leaving 8 bases between the germline ends. The CDR3 loop spans 13 amino acids. The CDR3 DNA follows: TGTGCCAGCAGCTTAGGGGCAGGCTATGGCTACACCTTC. It yields the protein CASSLGAGYGYTF.

The chain has TRBV7-8 and TRBJ2-6, with TRBD2 matching 10 bases. The CDR3 spans 19 residues. V lost 11 bases to trimming and J lost 2 bases; unmatched junction nucleotides: 18. Looked up from germline, CDR1 is SGHVS and CDR2 is FQNEAQ. In nucleotides, the CDR3 is TGTGCCCACCTCTCTCCTGGGCTAGCGGGAGTAGCTGGGGCCAACGTCCTGACTTTC. Translation: CAHLSPGLAGVAGANVLTF.

CDR3 amino acids: CASSLVHGREKLFF. CDR3 DNA sequence: TGTGCCAGCAGTTTAGTCCACGGTCGGGAAAAACTGTTTTTT. The chain has TRBV6-5 and TRBJ1-4; D unclear. Germline CDR1 reads MNHEY; CDR2 reads SVGAGI. The CDR3 length is 14 residues. Trimming took 4 bases from V and 8 from J, leaving 14 bases between them.

V is TRBV5-1 and J is TRBJ2-7; the D gene is possibly TRBD2 (6 bases). With 4 bases removed from V and 5 bases from J, the gap between germline ends came to 13 bases. Germline CDR1 is SGHRS and CDR2 is YFSETQ. CDR3 length: 13 amino acids. The CDR3 nucleotides are TGCGCCAGCAGCCCCGGAGGGTTAGACGAGCAGTACTTC. It is translated as CASSPGGLDEQYF.

The table lists this clone with a few counts. This same CDR3 is encoded by further DNA sequences in the sample. This sequence joins TRBV10-3 and TRBJ1-5, with D tentatively TRBD1 (6 bases). The V gene lost 5 bases and the J gene lost 5 bases, with 10 bases spanning the gap. In germline, CDR1 is ENHRY, CDR2 SYGVKD. This CDR3 comprises 13 residues. CDR3 sequence reads: CAISLTGDQPQHF. Here the CDR3 DNA reads TGTGCCATCAGTCTGACAGGTGATCAGCCCCAGCATTTT.

The genes are TRBV6-6 and TRBJ2-2, with D unresolved. V lost 6 bases and J lost 2, with 10 bases in between. The germline gives CDR1 MNHNY, CDR2 SVGAGI (reference sequence). This CDR3 comprises 14 residues. This chain's CDR3 is CASRVLVNTGELFF. The CDR3 region has the DNA TGTGCCAGCAGGGTTCTAGTAAACACCGGGGAGCTGTTTTTT.

The V and J genes are TRBV6-1 and TRBJ2-2; 9 positions match TRBD2. CDR3 length: 14 amino acids. V lost 6 bases, J lost 5 bases, and 4 bases stayed unmatched. Germline V gene lookup returns CDR1 MNHNS and CDR2 SASEGT. The CDR3 nucleotides read TGTGCCAGCAGCGGCGGGGGGGGTACCGGGGAGCTGTTTTTT. This encodes CASSGGGGTGELFF.

This chain connects TRBV19 to TRBJ1-1; D not certain. Trimming shortened V by 5 bases and J by 0 bases, and 7 bases separated the two germline ends. The germline V gene has CDR1 LNHDA and CDR2 SQIVND (reference sequence). The CDR3 loop spans 13 amino acids. CDR3 DNA: TGTGCCAGTAGTGACTTGCTGAACACTGAAGCTTTCTTT. It encodes CASSDLLNTEAFF. Looking up the rest from reference TRBV19 and TRBJ1-1 gives the full variable domain: DGGITQSPKYLFRKEGQNVTLSCEQNLNHDAMYWYRQDPGQGLRLIYYSQIVNDFQKGDIAEGYSVSREKKESFPLTVTSAQKNPTAFYLCASSDLLNTEAFFGQGTRLTVV.

The chain recombines TRBV10-2 with TRBJ2-3; possibly TRBD1 for D (6 bases). This CDR3 spans 15 amino acids. Trimming removed 4 bases from V and 2 bases from J, with 13 bases in between. CDR1 and CDR2 from the germline V gene are WSHSY and SAAADI. The CDR3, as DNA: TGCGCCAGCAGTGTTTGGGGGCCGACCACAGATACGCAGTATTTT. The encoded protein is CASSVWGPTTDTQYF.